This passage covers 24 T cell receptor beta chains from one sample sequenced in a study of T cell repertoires in cytomegalovirus infection. A single record per CDR3 protein comes from TCRdb applying MiXCR to the reads. The repertoire holds about 330,000 distinct CDR3 sequences, with approximately 9.5% as singletons. The sample was PBMCs. The receptors were sampled from a human donor in good health (CMV status not recorded). Some clones in this sample may be carry-over from other donors' samples.

There are many counts of this clonotype. The chain couples TRBV12-3 or TRBV12-4 to TRBJ2-1; the match to TRBD2 covers 9 bases. This CDR3 is 17 amino acids long. V gave up 6 bases and J gave up 7 bases; unmatched junction bases: 16. The CDR3 reads CASSRTGLAGHWNEQFF. DNA for the CDR3: TGTGCCAGCAGCCGTACAGGGCTAGCGGGGCATTGGAATGAGCAGTTCTTC.

There are many counts of this clonotype. The chain is built from TRBV7-8 and TRBJ2-5; no reliable D call. The CDR3 runs to 13 residues. In germline, CDR1 is SGHVS, CDR2 FQNEAQ. The V gene lost 3 bases and the J gene lost 1 base, with 6 bases spanning the gap. CDR3 residues: CASSFPPQETQYF. CDR3 nucleotides: TGTGCCAGCAGCTTTCCACCCCAAGAGACCCAGTACTTC.

This clonotype was detected many times. The chain recombines TRBV7-6 with TRBJ2-3; 15 nucleotides line up with TRBD2. CDR3 length: 19 residues. Germline V gene sequence: CDR1 SGHVS, CDR2 FNYEAQ. V shed 1 base and J 9 bases; nucleotides not matched to a gene: 14. The CDR3 loop is CASSLEYGLAGGPIGTQYF. For the CDR3, the DNA is TGTGCCAGCAGCTTAGAATATGGACTAGCGGGGGGGCCAATAGGCACGCAGTATTTT.

This clonotype has ten or more counts. The chain is built from TRBV7-2 and TRBJ1-5, with D uncertain. This CDR3 has 15 residues. CDR1 is SGHTA and CDR2 is FQGNSA in the germline V gene. V was trimmed by 1 base and J by 0 bases, leaving 7 bases between them. CDR3 protein: CASSLGAGSNQPQHF. The CDR3 DNA sequence: TGTGCCAGCAGCTTAGGGGCAGGTAGCAATCAGCCCCAGCATTTT. Complete variable domain (other parts from reference TRBV7-2 and TRBJ1-5): GAGVSQSPSNKVTEKGKDVELRCDPISGHTALYWYRQSLGQGLEFLIYFQGNSAPDKSGLPSDRFSAERTGGSVSTLTIQRTQQEDSAVYLCASSLGAGSNQPQHFGDGTRLSIL.

This clonotype was seen ten or more times. The chain has TRBV7-2 and TRBJ2-5; weak D call: TRBD2 (6 bases). Germline lookup yields CDR1 SGHTA and CDR2 FQGNSA. The CDR3 totals 17 residues. V was cut by 1 base and J by 4 bases, with 19 bases left in between. The CDR3 DNA follows: TGTGCCAGCAGCTTAGTAGGCGCGGGGACCCCACGAGAGACCCAGTACTTC. Its translation: CASSLVGAGTPRETQYF.

The V call is TRBV19, the J call TRBJ2-7; the D is unclear. V lost 5 bases to trimming and J lost 3 bases, with 14 bases between them. Germline CDR1 is LNHDA and CDR2 is SQIVND (reference sequence). This CDR3 has 14 residues. Here the CDR3 reads CASSSRSQIYEQYF. The CDR3 coding sequence is TGTGCCAGTAGTTCTCGGTCACAGATCTACGAGCAGTACTTC.

A few counts support this clonotype. The chain links TRBV20-1 to TRBJ1-4; D gene unclear. The ends were cut back, 2 bases at V and 7 bases at J, with 11 bases in the middle. Germline lookup yields CDR1 DFQATT and CDR2 SNEGSKA (reference sequence). The CDR3 consists of 13 residues. The CDR3 here is CSARRVPAEKLFF. As DNA, the CDR3 is TGCAGTGCTAGAAGGGTACCCGCTGAAAAACTGTTTTTT.

The chain uses TRBV11-2 and TRBJ2-2; 9 nucleotides line up with TRBD2. This CDR3 region has 15 residues. CDR1 is SGHAT, CDR2 FQNNGV, per germline. V was pared by 5 bases and J by 7 bases, with 8 bases of the junction left unmatched. CDR3 residues: CASSRIAGVVGELFF. The CDR3 nucleotides are TGTGCCAGCAGCCGGATAGCGGGAGTGGTCGGGGAGCTGTTTTTT.

This clonotype was counted many times. The rearrangement links TRBV6-5 to TRBJ1-2; the D gene is possibly TRBD1 (5 bases). V was pared by 2 bases and J by 4 bases, with 5 bases between. The CDR3 sequence is 12 residues long. The germline CDR1 and CDR2 sequences are MNHEY and SVGAGI. As DNA, the CDR3 is TGTGCCAGCAGTTACGACAGCTATGGCTACACCTTC. It specifies CASSYDSYGYTF.

This clonotype appeared many times. This chain uses TRBV7-2 with TRBJ2-5; D unresolved. Germline V gene lookup returns CDR1 SGHTA and CDR2 FQGNSA. The CDR3 runs to 13 residues. The V gene lost 7 bases and the J gene lost 4 bases, with 13 bases spanning the gap. The CDR3 loop reads CASTARRGETQYF. The CDR3 nucleotides are TGTGCCAGCACCGCTCGACGTGGAGAGACCCAGTACTTC.

This clonotype has just a few counts. V usage is TRBV7-3 and J usage is TRBJ1-6, with D hard to call. The CDR3 length is 16 residues. Germline V lookup: CDR1 SGHTA, CDR2 FQGTGA. Trimming cost V 6 bases and J 6 bases, with 18 bases left between them. The CDR3 bases are TGTGCCAGCAGTCAAGACGGGTCCATGATTAATTCACCCCTCCACTTT. Encoded protein: CASSQDGSMINSPLHF.

A word on this clonotype: A much larger clone is a single base away; this may be a read error. The chain is built from TRBV7-2 and TRBJ1-6; the D is unclear. Trimming removed 0 bases from V and 8 bases from J, with 11 bases in between. The CDR3 has 15 residues. Per germline, CDR1 SGHTA and CDR2 FQGNSA. The CDR3 is CASSLAQRRDSPLHF. The CDR3 DNA reads as TGTGCCAGCAGCTTAGCGCAACGGCGAGATTCACCCCTCCACTTT. Together with reference TRBV7-2 and TRBJ1-6, the CDR3 gives the full variable domain: GAGVSQSPSNKVTEKGKDVELRCDPISGHTALYWYRQSLGQGLEFLIYFQGNSAPDKSGLPSDRFSAERTGGSVSTLTIQRTQQEDSAVYLCASSLAQRRDSPLHFGNGTRLTVT.

This clonotype showed up many times. The rearrangement uses TRBV7-2 and TRBJ2-3; 7 nucleotides match TRBD2. The CDR3 length is 16 residues. With 3 bases clipped from V and 4 bases from J, the junction kept 10 bases outside the gene matches. Germline CDR1 SGHTA, CDR2 FQGNSA. The CDR3 spells CASSFRLALSSDTQYF. CDR3 DNA: TGTGCCAGCAGCTTTAGACTAGCTCTTAGTTCAGATACGCAGTATTTT.

At least ten counts were recorded for this clonotype. The chain is built from TRBV15 and TRBJ1-5; TRBD1 agrees at 11 bases. The junction had 8 bases not matched to a gene; V was cut back by 4 bases and J by 6 bases. In germline, CDR1 is LNHNV, CDR2 YYDKDF (reference sequence). CDR3 size: 16 residues. The CDR3 DNA reads as TGTGCCACCAGCAAACGACCGGGACAGGGGGGTCAGCCCCAGCATTTT. It codes for CATSKRPGQGGQPQHF.

The genes are TRBV10-1 and TRBJ2-1; a weak D match, TRBD2 (5 bases). Germline V CDR1 and CDR2: WNHNN, SYGVQD (reference sequence). Trimming cost V 8 bases and J 1 base, with 18 bases left between them. There are 16 residues in the CDR3. The DNA for the CDR3 is TGCGCCAGCTGCCCTCCCTTGGAGGTGTCCTACAATGAGCAGTTCTTC. This encodes CASCPPLEVSYNEQFF.

The chain couples TRBV27 to TRBJ2-1; 8 positions agree with TRBD1. Germline assignment: CDR1 MNHEY and CDR2 SMNVEV (reference sequence). With V trimmed by 5 bases and J by 9 bases, 9 bases remained unmatched. The CDR3 loop spans 14 amino acids. The CDR3 bases are TGTGCCAGCAGTCCACTAAGACAGGGGACTGAGCAGTTCTTC. Translation gives CASSPLRQGTEQFF.

This clonotype has more than one count but fewer than ten. This chain joins TRBV10-3 and TRBJ2-7; D not certain. The CDR3 spans 14 residues. Trimming took 5 bases from V and 0 from J, leaving 11 bases between them. CDR1 is ENHRY, CDR2 SYGVKD, per germline. The CDR3: CAISRSSSSYEQYF. In DNA form, the CDR3 reads TGTGCCATCAGTCGGTCCTCGAGCTCCTACGAGCAGTACTTC.

With respect to this clonotype: A much larger clone is a single base away; this may be a read error. The V call is TRBV7-9, the J call TRBJ2-7, with TRBD2 as a possible D gene (6 bases). CDR1 and CDR2 (germline): SEHNR, FQNEAQ (reference sequence). V was trimmed by 10 bases and J by 4 bases, leaving 29 bases between them. This CDR3 spans 17 amino acids. The CDR3: CANRRTGGSGTFYEQYF. The CDR3 bases are TGTGCCAACAGACGTACGGGCGGTAGCGGTACCTTTTACGAGCAGTACTTC.

This chain joins TRBV11-2 and TRBJ2-1; TRBD1 matches at 7 bases. Germline CDR1 and CDR2: SGHAT and FQNNGV. This CDR3 has 13 residues. The J segment lost 5 bases and the V segment lost 3 bases, leaving 1 base of the junction unmatched. CDR3 sequence (DNA): TGTGCCAGCAGCTTCGACAGGGACAATGAGCAGTTCTTC. It codes for CASSFDRDNEQFF.

Regarding this clonotype: A much bigger clone sits one base away, suggesting this may be a read error. The genes are TRBV28 and TRBJ1-1; TRBD1 agrees at 7 bases. Germline lookup yields CDR1 MDHEN and CDR2 SYDVKM. The length of the CDR3 is 16 residues. CDR3 amino acids: CACSSIYRGMNTEAFF. DNA of the CDR3: TGTGCCTGCAGTTCAATCTACAGGGGTATGAACACTGAAGCTTTCTTT. The full variable domain, in which reference TRBV28 and TRBJ1-1 provide the parts outside the CDR3, is DVKVTQSSRYLVKRTGEKVFLECVQDMDHENMFWYRQDPGLGLRLIYFSYDVKMKEKGDIPEGYSVSREKKERFSLILESASTNQTSMYLCACSSIYRGMNTEAFFGQGTRLTVV.

This clonotype was counted between two and nine times. The junction shows a germline mismatch at one end, possibly a read error. This chain links TRBV6-6 with TRBJ1-1; tentatively, D is TRBD1 (5 bases). This CDR3 is built from 15 residues. Germline lookup yields CDR1 MNHNY and CDR2 SVGAGI (reference sequence). Here the CDR3 reads CASSYSRIRIQVGDF. For the CDR3, the DNA is TGTGCCAGCAGTTACTCGAGAATCCGGATTCAAGTAGGGGACTTT.

The chain is built from TRBV6-1 and TRBJ2-4; D is possibly TRBD2 (6 bases). Germline loops: CDR1 MNHNS, CDR2 SASEGT. The CDR3 has 15 amino acids. V lost 5 bases and J 1 base, leaving 12 bases between the germline ends. The DNA of the CDR3 is TGTGCCAGCAGTTACGGGAGTTTGGCCAAAAACATTCAGTACTTC. It is translated as CASSYGSLAKNIQYF.

The chain joins TRBV6-6 to TRBJ2-2; possible D gene TRBD1, 5 bases. V was clipped by 5 bases and J by 7 bases, with 17 bases between them. CDR3 length: 15 amino acids. The V gene's germline CDR1 is MNHNY and CDR2 SVGAGI (reference sequence). The CDR3 DNA sequence: TGTGCCAGCAGTGACCCTCTAATGGGGCTCGGGGAGCTGTTTTTT. Translating gives CASSDPLMGLGELFF.

The chain is built from TRBV7-9 and TRBJ2-5; maybe TRBD2 (6 bases). The germline V gene encodes CDR1 SEHNR and CDR2 FQNEAQ (reference sequence). Between the trimmed V and J ends, which lost 5 bases and 1 base, there was a span of 11 bases. The CDR3 is made up of 14 amino acids. The chain's CDR3 is CASSQSGLQETQYF. The CDR3 coding sequence is TGTGCCAGCAGCCAGTCGGGACTCCAAGAGACCCAGTACTTC. Full variable domain (outside the CDR3, taken from reference TRBV7-9 and TRBJ2-5): DTGVSQNPRHKITKRGQNVTFRCDPISEHNRLYWYRQTLGQGPEFLTYFQNEAQLEKSRLLSDRFSAERPKGSFSTLEIQRTEQGDSAMYLCASSQSGLQETQYFGPGTRLLVL.